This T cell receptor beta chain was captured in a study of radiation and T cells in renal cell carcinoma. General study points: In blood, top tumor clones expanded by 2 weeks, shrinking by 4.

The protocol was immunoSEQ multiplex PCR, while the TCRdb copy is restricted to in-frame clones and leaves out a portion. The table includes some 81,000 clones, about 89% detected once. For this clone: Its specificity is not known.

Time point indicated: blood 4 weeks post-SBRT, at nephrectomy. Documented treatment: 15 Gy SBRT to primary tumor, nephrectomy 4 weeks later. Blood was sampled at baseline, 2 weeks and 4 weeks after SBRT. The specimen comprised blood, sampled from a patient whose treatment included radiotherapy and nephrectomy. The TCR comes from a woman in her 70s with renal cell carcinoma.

In DNA, the CDR3 is TGTGCCAGCAGCGAACGCTCCAGGGGGTCGGAAGAGCAGTACTTC. This encodes CASSERSRGSEEQYF. The V and J genes are TRBV11-3 and TRBJ2-7; TRBD1 matches at 7 bases. The CDR3 totals 15 residues. The V gene end was trimmed by 5 bases and the J gene end by 7 bases; junction bases not matched to a gene: 14. CDR1 and CDR2 from the germline V gene are SGHNT and YENEEA.